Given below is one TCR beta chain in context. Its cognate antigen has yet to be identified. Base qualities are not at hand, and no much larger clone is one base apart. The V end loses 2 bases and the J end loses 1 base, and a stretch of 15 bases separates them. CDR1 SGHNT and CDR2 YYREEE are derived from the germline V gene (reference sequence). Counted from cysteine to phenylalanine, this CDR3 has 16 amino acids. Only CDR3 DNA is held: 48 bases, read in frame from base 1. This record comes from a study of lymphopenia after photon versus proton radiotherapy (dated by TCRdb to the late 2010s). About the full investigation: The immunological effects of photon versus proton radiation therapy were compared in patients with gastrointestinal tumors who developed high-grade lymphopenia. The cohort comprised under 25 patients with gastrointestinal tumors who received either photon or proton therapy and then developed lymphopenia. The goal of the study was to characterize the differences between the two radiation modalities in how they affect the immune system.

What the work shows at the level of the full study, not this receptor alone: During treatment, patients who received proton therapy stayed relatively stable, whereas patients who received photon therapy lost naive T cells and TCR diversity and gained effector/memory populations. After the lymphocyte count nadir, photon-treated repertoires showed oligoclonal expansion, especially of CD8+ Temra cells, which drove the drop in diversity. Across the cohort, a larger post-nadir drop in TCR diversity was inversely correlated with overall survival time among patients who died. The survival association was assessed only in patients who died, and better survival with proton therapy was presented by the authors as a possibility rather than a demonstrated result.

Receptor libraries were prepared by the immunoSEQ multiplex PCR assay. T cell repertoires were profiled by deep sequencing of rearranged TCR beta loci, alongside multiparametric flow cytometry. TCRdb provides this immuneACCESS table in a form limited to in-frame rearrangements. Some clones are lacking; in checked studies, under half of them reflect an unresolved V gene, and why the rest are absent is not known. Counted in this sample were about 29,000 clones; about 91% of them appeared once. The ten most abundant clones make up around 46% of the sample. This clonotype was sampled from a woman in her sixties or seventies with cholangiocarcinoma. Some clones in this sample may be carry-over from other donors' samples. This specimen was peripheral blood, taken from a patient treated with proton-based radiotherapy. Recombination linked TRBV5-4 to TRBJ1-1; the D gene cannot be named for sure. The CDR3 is CASSFGRGQENTEAFF. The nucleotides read TGTGCCAGCAGCTTCGGTAGAGGGCAAGAGAACACTGAAGCTTTCTTT.